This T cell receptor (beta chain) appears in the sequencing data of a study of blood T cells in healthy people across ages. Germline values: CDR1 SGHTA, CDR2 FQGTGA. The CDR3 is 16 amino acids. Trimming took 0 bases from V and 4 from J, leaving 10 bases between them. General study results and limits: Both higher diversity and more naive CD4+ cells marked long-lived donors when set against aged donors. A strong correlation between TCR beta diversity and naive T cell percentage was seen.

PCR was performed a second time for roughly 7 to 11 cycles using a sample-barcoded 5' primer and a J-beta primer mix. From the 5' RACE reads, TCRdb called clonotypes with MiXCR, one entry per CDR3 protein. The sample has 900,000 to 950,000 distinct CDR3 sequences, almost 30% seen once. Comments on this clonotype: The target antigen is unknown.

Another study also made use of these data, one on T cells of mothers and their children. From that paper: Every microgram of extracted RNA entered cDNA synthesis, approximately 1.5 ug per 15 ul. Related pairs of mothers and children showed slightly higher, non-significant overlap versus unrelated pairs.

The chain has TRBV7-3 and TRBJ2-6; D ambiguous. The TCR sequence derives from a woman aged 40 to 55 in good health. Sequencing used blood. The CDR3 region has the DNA TGTGCCAGCAGCTTAACGAGGCTGAGCGGGGCCAACGTCCTGACTTTC. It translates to CASSLTRLSGANVLTF.